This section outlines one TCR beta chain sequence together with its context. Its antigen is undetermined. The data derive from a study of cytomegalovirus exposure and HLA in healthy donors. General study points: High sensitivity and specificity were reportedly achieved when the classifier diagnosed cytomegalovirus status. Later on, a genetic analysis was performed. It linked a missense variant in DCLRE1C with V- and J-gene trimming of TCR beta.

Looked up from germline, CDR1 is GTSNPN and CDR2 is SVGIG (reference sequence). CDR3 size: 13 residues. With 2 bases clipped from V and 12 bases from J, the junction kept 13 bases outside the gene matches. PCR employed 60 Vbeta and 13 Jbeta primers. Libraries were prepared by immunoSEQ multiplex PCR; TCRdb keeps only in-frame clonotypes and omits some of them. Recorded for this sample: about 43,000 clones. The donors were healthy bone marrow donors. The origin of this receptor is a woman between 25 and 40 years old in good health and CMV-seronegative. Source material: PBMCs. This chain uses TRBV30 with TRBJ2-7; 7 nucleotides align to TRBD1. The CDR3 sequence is CAWSPGTATRPYF. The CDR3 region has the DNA TGTGCCTGGAGTCCCGGGACAGCCACTCGTCCGTACTTC. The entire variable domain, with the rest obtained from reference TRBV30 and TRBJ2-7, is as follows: SQTIHQWPATLVQPVGSPLSLECTVEGTSNPNLYWYRQAAGRGLQLLFYSVGIGQISSEVPQNLSASRPQDRQFILSSKKLLLSDSGFYLCAWSPGTATRPYFGPGTRLTVT.